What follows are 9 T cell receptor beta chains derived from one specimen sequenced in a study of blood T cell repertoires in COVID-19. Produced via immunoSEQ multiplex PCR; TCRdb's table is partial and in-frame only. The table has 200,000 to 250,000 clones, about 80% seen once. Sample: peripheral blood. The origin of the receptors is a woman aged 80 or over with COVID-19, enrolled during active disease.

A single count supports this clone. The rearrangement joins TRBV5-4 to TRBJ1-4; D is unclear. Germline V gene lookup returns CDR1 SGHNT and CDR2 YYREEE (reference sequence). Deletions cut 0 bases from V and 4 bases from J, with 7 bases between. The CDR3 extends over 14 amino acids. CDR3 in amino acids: CASSLAGINEKLFF. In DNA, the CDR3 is TGTGCCAGCAGCTTGGCGGGGATTAATGAAAAACTGTTTTTT.

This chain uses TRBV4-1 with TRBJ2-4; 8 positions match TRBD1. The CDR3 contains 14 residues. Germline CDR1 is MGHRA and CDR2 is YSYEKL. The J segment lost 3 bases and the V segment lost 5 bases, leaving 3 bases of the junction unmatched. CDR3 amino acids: CASSTGTGKNIQYF. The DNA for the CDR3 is TGCGCCAGCAGCACCGGGACAGGCAAAAACATTCAGTACTTC.

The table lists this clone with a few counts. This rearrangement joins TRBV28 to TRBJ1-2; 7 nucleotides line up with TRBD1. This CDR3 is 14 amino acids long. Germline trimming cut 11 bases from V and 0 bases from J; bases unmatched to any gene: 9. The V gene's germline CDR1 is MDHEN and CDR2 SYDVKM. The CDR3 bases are TGTGCCGGAAGCAGGGGGAAATCTAACTATGGCTACACCTTC. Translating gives CAGSRGKSNYGYTF.

The chain's CDR3 is CASSQAGRGNQPQHF. The CDR3, as DNA: TGTGCCAGCAGCCAAGCCGGCAGGGGGAATCAGCCCCAGCATTTT. The chain combines TRBV3-1 (or the pseudogene TRBV3-2) with TRBJ1-5; the match to TRBD1 covers 7 bases. This CDR3 region has 15 residues. Germline trimming cut 1 base from V and 4 bases from J; bases unmatched to any gene: 4. Germline values: CDR1 LGHDT, CDR2 YNNKEL (reference sequence).

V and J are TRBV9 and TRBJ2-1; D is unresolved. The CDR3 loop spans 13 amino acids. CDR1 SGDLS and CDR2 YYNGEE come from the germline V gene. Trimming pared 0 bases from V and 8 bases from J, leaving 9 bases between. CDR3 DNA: TGTGCCAGCAGCGTAGGGCTCTTGGATGAGCAGTTCTTC. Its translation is CASSVGLLDEQFF.

The CDR3 DNA follows: TGTGCCAGTAGTATAGTTCGGTCCCAACTCGAGGATGGCTACACCTTC. As protein: CASSIVRSQLEDGYTF. The J gene is TRBJ1-2, the V gene TRBV19; no firm D call. V shed 1 base and J shed 6 bases, with 18 bases lying between them. Germline CDR1 LNHDA, CDR2 SQIVND (reference sequence). CDR3 length: 16 amino acids.

This chain's CDR3 is CASGRTGGPNIQYF. In nucleotides, the CDR3 is TGTGCCAGCGGACGAACGGGGGGGCCGAACATTCAGTACTTC. The V and J genes are TRBV6-5 and TRBJ2-4; 8 nucleotides line up with TRBD2. The CDR3 contains 14 residues. Germline V gene data show CDR1 as MNHEY and CDR2 as SVGAGI. With V trimmed by 8 bases and J by 7 bases, 10 bases remained unmatched.

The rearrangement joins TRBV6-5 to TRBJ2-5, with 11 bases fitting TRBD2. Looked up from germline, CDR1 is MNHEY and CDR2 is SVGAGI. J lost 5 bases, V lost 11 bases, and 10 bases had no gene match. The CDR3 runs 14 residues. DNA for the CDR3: TGTGCCTACATTAGCGGGAGGGACGACGAGACCCAGTACTTC. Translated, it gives CAYISGRDDETQYF.

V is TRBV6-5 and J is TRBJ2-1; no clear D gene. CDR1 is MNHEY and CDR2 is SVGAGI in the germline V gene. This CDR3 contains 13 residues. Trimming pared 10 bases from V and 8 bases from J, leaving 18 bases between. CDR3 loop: CATTPSVVDEQFF. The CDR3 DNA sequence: TGTGCCACCACCCCTAGTGTGGTCGATGAGCAGTTCTTC.